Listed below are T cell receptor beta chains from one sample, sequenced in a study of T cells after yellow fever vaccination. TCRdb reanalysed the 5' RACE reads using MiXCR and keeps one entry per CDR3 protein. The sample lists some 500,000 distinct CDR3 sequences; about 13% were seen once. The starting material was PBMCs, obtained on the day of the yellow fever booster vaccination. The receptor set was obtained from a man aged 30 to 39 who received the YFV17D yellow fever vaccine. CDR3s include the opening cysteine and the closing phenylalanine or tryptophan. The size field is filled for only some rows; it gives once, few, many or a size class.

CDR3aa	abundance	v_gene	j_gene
CASSNSDRANYGYTF	NA	TRBV3-1	TRBJ1-2
CSAGGGNNQPQHF	NA	TRBV20-1	TRBJ1-5
CASSYLGTYNSPLHF	NA	TRBV6-5	TRBJ1-6
CASRLAGLYNEQFF	few	TRBV6-5	TRBJ2-1
CASKPDANTGELFF	NA	TRBV2	TRBJ2-2
CASTEIADTGELFF	few	TRBV19	TRBJ2-2
CASSVGGGDEQFF	NA	TRBV9	TRBJ2-1
CASTTSGHNEQFF	many	TRBV7-9	TRBJ2-1
CASRRGTSVYNEQFF	few	TRBV27	TRBJ2-1
CSVKLAGLNEQFF	NA	TRBV29-1	TRBJ2-1
CASSFDGLLSGNTIYF	few	TRBV5-4	TRBJ1-3
CSVEENRSYTF	NA	TRBV29-1	TRBJ1-2
CASSFRTQTGELFF	NA	TRBV12-3/TRBV12-4	TRBJ2-2
CSASGGSRTTDTQYF	few	TRBV20-1	TRBJ2-3
CASSYSAGGHLKGELFF	NA	TRBV6-5	TRBJ2-2
CASSATSGGANVLTF	NA	TRBV10-2	TRBJ2-6